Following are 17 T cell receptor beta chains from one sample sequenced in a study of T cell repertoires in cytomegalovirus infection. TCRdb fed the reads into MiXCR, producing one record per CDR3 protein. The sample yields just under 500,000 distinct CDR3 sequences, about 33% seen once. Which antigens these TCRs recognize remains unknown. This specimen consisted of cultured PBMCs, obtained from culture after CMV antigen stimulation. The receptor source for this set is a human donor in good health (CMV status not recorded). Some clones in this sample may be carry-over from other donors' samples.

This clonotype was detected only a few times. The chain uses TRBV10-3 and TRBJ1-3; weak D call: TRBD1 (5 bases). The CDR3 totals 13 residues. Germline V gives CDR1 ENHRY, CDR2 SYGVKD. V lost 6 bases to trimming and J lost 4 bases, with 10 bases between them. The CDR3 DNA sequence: TGTGCCATCAGCCAGGGTGGAGGAAACACCATATATTTT. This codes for CAISQGGGNTIYF.

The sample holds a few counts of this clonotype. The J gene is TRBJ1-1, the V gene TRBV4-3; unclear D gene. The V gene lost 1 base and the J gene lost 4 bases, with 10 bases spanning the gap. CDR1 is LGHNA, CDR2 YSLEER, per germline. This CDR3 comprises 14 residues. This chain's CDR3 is CASSQGPGSTEAFF. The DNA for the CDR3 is TGCGCCAGCAGCCAAGGTCCAGGATCCACTGAAGCTTTCTTT.

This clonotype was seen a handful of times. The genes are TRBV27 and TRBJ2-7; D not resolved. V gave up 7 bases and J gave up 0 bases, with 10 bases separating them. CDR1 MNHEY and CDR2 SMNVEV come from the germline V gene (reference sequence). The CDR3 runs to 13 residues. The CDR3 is CASMRGLSYEQYF. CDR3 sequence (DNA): TGTGCCAGCATGAGAGGTCTCTCCTACGAGCAGTACTTC.

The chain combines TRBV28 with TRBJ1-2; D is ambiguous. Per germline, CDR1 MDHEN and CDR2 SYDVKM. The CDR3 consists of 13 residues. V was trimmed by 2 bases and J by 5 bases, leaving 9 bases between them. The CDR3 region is CASSLRPVYGYTF. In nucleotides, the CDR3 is TGTGCCAGCAGTTTAAGACCAGTTTATGGCTACACCTTC.

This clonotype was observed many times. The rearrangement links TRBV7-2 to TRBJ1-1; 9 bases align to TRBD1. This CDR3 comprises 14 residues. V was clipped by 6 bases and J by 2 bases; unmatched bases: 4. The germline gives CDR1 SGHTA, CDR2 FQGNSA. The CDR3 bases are TGTGCCAGCAGGAGACAGGGGGATAACACTGAAGCTTTCTTT. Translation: CASRRQGDNTEAFF.

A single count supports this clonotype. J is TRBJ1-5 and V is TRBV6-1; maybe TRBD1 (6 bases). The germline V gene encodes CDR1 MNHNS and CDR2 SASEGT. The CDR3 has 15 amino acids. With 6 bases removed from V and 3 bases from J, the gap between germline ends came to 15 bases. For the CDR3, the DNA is TGTGCCAGCAGGATGGGGGCAGGGAACAATCAGCCCCAGCATTTT. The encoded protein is CASRMGAGNNQPQHF.

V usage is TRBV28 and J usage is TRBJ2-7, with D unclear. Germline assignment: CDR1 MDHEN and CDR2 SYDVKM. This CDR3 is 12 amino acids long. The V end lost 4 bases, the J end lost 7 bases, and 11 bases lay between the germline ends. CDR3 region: CASSSGPGEQYF. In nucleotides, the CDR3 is TGTGCCAGCAGTTCGGGTCCTGGGGAGCAGTACTTC.

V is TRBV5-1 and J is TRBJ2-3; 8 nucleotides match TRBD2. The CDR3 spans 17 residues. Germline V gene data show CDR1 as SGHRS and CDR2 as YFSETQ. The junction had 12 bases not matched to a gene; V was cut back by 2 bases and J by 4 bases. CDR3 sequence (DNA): TGCGCCAGCAGCTTAAACTTGGCGGGAGGTGCCCCAGATACGCAGTATTTT. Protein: CASSLNLAGGAPDTQYF.

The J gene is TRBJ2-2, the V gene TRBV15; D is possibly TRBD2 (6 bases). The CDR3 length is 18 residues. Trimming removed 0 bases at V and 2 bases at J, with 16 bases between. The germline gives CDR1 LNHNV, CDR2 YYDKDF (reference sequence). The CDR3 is CATSREASAGANTGELFF. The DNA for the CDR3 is TGTGCCACCAGCAGAGAAGCCTCAGCGGGTGCTAACACCGGGGAGCTGTTTTTT.

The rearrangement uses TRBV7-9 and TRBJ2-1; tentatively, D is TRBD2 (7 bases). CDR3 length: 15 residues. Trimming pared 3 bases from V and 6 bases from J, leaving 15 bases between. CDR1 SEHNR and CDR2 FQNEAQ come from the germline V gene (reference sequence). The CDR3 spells CASSLRGTTPNEQFF. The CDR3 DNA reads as TGTGCCAGCAGCTTGAGGGGGACTACCCCCAATGAGCAGTTCTTC.

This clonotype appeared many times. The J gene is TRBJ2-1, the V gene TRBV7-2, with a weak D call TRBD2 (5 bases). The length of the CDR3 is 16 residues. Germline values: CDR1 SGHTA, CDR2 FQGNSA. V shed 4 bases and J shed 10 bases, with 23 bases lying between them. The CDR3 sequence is CASSSAASGPTKEQFF. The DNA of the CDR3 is TGTGCCAGCAGCTCAGCGGCATCCGGACCAACTAAAGAGCAGTTCTTC.

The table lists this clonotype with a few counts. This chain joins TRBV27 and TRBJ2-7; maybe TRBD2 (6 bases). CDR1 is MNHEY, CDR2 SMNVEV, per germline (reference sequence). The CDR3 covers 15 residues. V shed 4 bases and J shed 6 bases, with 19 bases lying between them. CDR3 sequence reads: CASSSKPAGRFEQYF. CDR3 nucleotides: TGTGCCAGCAGTTCAAAACCCGCAGGGAGGTTCGAGCAGTACTTC.

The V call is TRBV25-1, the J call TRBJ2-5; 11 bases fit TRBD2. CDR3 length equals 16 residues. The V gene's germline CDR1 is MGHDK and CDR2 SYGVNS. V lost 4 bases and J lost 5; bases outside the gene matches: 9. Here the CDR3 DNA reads TGTGCCAGCAGTGCTCACGACGGGACTAGCGGTGAGACCCAGTACTTC. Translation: CASSAHDGTSGETQYF.

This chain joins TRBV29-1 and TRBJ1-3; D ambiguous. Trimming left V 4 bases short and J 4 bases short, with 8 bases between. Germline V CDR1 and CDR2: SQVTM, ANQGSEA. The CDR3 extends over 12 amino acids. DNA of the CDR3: TGCAGCGTTGTGGTACTCGGAAACACCATATATTTT. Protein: CSVVVLGNTIYF.

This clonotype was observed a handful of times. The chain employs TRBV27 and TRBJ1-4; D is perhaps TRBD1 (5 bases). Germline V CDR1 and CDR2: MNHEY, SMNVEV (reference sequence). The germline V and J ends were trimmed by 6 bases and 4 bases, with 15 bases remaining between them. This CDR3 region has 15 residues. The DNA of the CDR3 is TGTGCCAGCAGGGTTCGGGGGGACCTTAATGAAAAACTGTTTTTT. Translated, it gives CASRVRGDLNEKLFF.

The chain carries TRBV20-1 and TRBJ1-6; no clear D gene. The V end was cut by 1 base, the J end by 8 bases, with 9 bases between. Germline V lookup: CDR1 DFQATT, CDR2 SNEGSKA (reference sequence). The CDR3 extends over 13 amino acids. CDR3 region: CSARVSGDSPLHF. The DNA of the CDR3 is TGCAGTGCTAGAGTTTCTGGGGATTCACCCCTCCACTTT.

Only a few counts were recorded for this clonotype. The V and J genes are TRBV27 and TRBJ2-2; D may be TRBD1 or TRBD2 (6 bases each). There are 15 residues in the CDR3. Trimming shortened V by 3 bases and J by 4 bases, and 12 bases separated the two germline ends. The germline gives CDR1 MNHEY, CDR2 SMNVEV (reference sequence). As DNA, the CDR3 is TGTGCCAGCAGTTTGACGGGGGCGGTCACCGGGGAGCTGTTTTTT. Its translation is CASSLTGAVTGELFF.